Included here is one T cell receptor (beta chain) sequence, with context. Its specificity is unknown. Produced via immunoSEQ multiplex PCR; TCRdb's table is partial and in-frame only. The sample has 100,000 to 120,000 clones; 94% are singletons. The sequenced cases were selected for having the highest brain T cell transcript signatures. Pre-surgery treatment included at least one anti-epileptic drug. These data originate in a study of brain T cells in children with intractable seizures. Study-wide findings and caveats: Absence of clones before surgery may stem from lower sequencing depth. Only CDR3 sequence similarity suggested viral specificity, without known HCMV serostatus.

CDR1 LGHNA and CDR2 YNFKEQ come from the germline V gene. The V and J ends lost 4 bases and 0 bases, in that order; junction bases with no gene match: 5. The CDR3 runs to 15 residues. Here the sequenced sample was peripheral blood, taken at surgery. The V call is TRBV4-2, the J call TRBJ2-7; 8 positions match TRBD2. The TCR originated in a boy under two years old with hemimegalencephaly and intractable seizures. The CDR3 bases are TGTGCCAGCAGCCCGACGAGCGGGAGCTCCTACGAGCAGTACTTC. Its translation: CASSPTSGSSYEQYF.